This is a list of T cell receptor beta chains from one sample in a study of T cells in Graves' hyperthyroidism and ophthalmopathy. TCRdb called the multiplex PCR reads again in MiXCR, with one record for every CDR3 protein. The sample lists approximately 330,000 distinct CDR3 sequences; roughly 21% were seen once. Sequencing was done on a sample of blood. The receptors originated from a woman aged 45-65 years with Graves' hyperthyroidism. Each CDR3 is given with its conserved first and last residue. The D gene is left open where the match is weak. Clone size is not always given. Where it is, it says once, few, many or a class for expanded clones.

d_call: .; clone_size: .; j_call: TRBJ2-2; v_call: TRBV12-3/TRBV12-4; cdr3_aa: CASSSPATGELFF; cdr3_nt: TGTGCCAGCAGTTCGCCCGCAACCGGGGAGCTGTTTTTT
d_call: TRBD1; clone_size: many; j_call: TRBJ2-1; v_call: TRBV11-2; cdr3_aa: CASSLEGQGYNEQFF; cdr3_nt: TGTGCCAGCAGCTTAGAGGGACAGGGCTACAATGAGCAGTTCTTC
d_call: .; clone_size: .; j_call: TRBJ1-4; v_call: TRBV5-1; cdr3_aa: CASSREQPSGKLFF; cdr3_nt: TGCGCCAGCAGCCGGGAGCAACCCAGCGGGAAACTGTTTTTT
d_call: TRBD2; clone_size: many; j_call: TRBJ2-5; v_call: TRBV30; cdr3_aa: CAWNGAGGLQETQYF; cdr3_nt: TGTGCCTGGAACGGCGCGGGAGGGCTTCAAGAGACCCAGTACTTC
d_call: .; clone_size: .; j_call: TRBJ2-3; v_call: TRBV28; cdr3_aa: CASSLIQGRTDTQYF; cdr3_nt: TGTGCCAGCAGTTTAATTCAGGGCCGCACAGATACGCAGTATTTT
d_call: TRBD2; clone_size: many; j_call: TRBJ2-1; v_call: TRBV28; cdr3_aa: CASSLPTSGRGNEQFF; cdr3_nt: TGTGCCAGCAGTTTACCTACTAGCGGGAGGGGCAATGAGCAGTTCTTC
d_call: .; clone_size: .; j_call: TRBJ2-7; v_call: TRBV28; cdr3_aa: CASSPSPFGRLGNEQYF; cdr3_nt: TGTGCCAGCAGTCCCAGTCCTTTCGGGCGACTGGGCAACGAGCAGTACTTC
d_call: .; clone_size: few; j_call: TRBJ1-6; v_call: TRBV3-1; cdr3_aa: CASSQGKDSPLHF; cdr3_nt: TGTGCCAGCAGCCAGGGGAAGGATTCACCCCTCCACTTT
d_call: .; clone_size: many; j_call: TRBJ2-5; v_call: TRBV6-1; cdr3_aa: CASRPGYQETQYF; cdr3_nt: TGTGCCAGCAGGCCAGGGTATCAAGAGACCCAGTACTTC
d_call: TRBD2; clone_size: .; j_call: TRBJ2-7; v_call: TRBV7-9; cdr3_aa: CASSPGGAGNYEQYF; cdr3_nt: TGTGCCAGCAGCCCCGGGGGAGCGGGAAACTACGAGCAGTACTTC